Listed below are T cell receptor beta chains from one sample, sequenced in a study of blood T cell repertoires in COVID-19. Produced via immunoSEQ multiplex PCR; TCRdb's table is partial and in-frame only. This sample has fewer than 300,000 clones; over 75% occur once, and the top ten carry approximately 10%. Sequencing input: peripheral blood. The receptors were gathered from a man aged 45-65 years with COVID-19, enrolled during active disease. CDR3s include the opening cysteine and the closing phenylalanine or tryptophan. The D gene is left open where the match is weak. Expanded clones are given a class, and other clones once, few, many or no size at all.

V gene	clone size	D gene	J gene	CDR3 protein	CDR3 DNA
TRBV14	NA	TRBD1	TRBJ1-6	CASSARTNRGLSSPLHF	TGTGCCAGCAGCGCAAGAACAAACAGGGGGCTTAGTTCACCCCTCCACTTT
TRBV6-5	NA	TRBD1	TRBJ1-2	CASGDRGSGYTF	TGTGCCAGCGGAGACAGGGGAAGTGGCTACACCTTC
TRBV5-1	few	NA	TRBJ1-1	CASSLGGGEGTEAFF	TGCGCCAGCAGCTTGGGTGGGGGGGAAGGCACTGAAGCTTTCTTT
TRBV27	NA	TRBD2	TRBJ2-5	CASSFGLAGGSETQYF	TGTGCCAGCAGTTTCGGCCTAGCGGGGGGGTCAGAGACCCAGTACTTC
TRBV6-1	NA	NA	TRBJ2-7	CASSEAWGEVYYEQYF	TGTGCCAGCAGTGAAGCGTGGGGGGAGGTCTACTACGAGCAGTACTTC
TRBV7-2	NA	TRBD1	TRBJ2-3	CASSLAGQGLDTQYF	TGTGCCAGCAGCTTAGCCGGACAGGGGTTAGATACGCAGTATTTT
TRBV29-1	NA	NA	TRBJ2-7	CSVGLAYEQYF	TGCAGCGTTGGGTTAGCCTACGAGCAGTACTTC
TRBV3-1/TRBV3-2	NA	NA	TRBJ1-4	CASSPAGAREKLFF	TGTGCCAGCAGCCCCGCAGGGGCACGAGAAAAACTGTTTTTT
TRBV11-2	NA	TRBD2	TRBJ2-3	CASSWTSGRGTDTQYF	TGTGCCAGCAGCTGGACTAGCGGGAGGGGAACAGATACGCAGTATTTT
TRBV4-2	NA	NA	TRBJ2-5	CASSQTLATQETQYF	TGTGCCAGCAGCCAAACACTAGCTACCCAAGAGACCCAGTACTTC
TRBV7-2	NA	TRBD2	TRBJ2-3	CASSLSGLAVTDTQYF	TGTGCCAGCAGCTTAAGTGGACTAGCGGTCACAGATACGCAGTATTTT
TRBV4-3	NA	TRBD1	TRBJ1-4	CASSTGGFNEKLFF	TGCGCCAGCAGTACAGGGGGTTTTAACGAAAAACTGTTTTTT
TRBV5-8	few	NA	TRBJ1-2	CASSLDTYGYTF	TGTGCCAGCAGCTTGGACACCTATGGCTACACCTTC
TRBV5-5	NA	NA	TRBJ1-6	CASSLASGSSYNSPLHF	TGTGCCAGCAGCTTAGCGAGCGGGAGCTCCTATAATTCACCCCTCCACTTT
TRBV4-2	NA	NA	TRBJ1-5	CASSQWGGDSNQPQHF	TGTGCCAGCAGCCAATGGGGGGGGGATAGCAATCAGCCCCAGCATTTT
TRBV9	NA	TRBD1	TRBJ1-1	CASSGAPGQMNTEAFF	TGTGCCAGCAGCGGCGCCCCGGGACAGATGAACACTGAAGCTTTCTTT
TRBV4-2	NA	NA	TRBJ2-2	CASSQLPGHANTGELFF	TGTGCCAGCAGCCAACTACCGGGACACGCGAACACCGGGGAGCTGTTTTTT